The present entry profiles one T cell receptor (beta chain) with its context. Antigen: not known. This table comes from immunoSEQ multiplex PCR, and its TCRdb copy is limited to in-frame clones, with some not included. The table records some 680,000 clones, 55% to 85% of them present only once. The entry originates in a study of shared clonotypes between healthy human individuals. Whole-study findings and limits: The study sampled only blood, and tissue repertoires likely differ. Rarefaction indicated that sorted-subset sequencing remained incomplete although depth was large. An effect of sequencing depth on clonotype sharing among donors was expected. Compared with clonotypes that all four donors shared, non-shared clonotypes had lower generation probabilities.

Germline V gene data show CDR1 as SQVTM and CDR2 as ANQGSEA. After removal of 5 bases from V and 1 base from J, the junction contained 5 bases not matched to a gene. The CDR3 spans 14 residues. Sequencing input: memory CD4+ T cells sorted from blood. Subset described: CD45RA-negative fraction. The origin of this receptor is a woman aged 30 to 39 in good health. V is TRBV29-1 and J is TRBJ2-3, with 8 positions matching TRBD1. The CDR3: CSVLTGGGTDTQYF. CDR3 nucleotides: TGCAGCGTTCTCACAGGGGGAGGCACAGATACGCAGTATTTT.